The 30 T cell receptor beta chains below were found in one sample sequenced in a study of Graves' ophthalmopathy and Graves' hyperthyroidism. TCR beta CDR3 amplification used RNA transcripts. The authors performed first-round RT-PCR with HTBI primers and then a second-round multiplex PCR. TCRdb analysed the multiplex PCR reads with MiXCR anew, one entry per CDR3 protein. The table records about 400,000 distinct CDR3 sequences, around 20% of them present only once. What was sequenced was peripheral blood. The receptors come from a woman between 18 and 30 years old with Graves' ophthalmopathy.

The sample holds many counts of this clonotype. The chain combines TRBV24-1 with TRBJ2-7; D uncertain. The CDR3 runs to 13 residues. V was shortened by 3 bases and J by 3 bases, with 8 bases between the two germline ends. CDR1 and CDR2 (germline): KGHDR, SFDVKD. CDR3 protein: CATSDTRNYEQYF. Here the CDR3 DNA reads TGTGCCACCAGTGATACCCGGAACTACGAGCAGTACTTC.

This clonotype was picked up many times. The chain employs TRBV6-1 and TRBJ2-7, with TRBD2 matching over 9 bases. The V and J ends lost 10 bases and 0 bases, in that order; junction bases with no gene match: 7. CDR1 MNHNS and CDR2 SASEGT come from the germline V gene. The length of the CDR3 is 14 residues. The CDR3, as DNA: TGTGCCACCCAAGTGACTAGCGGCTCCTACGAGCAGTACTTC. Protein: CATQVTSGSYEQYF.

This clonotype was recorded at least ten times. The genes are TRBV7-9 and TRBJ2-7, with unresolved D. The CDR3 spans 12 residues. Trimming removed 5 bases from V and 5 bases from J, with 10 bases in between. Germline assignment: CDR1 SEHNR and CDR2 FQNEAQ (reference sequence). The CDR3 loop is CASSRSSNEQYF. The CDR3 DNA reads TGTGCCAGCAGCAGAAGCAGTAACGAGCAGTACTTC. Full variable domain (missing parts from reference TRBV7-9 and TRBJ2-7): DTGVSQNPRHKITKRGQNVTFRCDPISEHNRLYWYRQTLGQGPEFLTYFQNEAQLEKSRLLSDRFSAERPKGSFSTLEIQRTEQGDSAMYLCASSRSSNEQYFGPGTRLTVT.

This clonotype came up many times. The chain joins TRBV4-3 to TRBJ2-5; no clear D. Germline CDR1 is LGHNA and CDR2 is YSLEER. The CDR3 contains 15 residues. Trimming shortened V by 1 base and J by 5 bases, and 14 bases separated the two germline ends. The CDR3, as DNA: TGCGCCAGCAGCCAAGGTCGGCTAGGGTGGGAGACCCAGTACTTC. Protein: CASSQGRLGWETQYF.

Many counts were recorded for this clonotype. The CDR3 here is CASSVDRDLTEAFF. In DNA form, the CDR3 reads TGTGCCAGTAGCGTGGACAGGGATCTCACTGAAGCTTTCTTT. V and J are TRBV19 and TRBJ1-1, with 8 bases lining up with TRBD1. Trimming at V came to 6 bases and at J to 4 bases, leaving 7 bases not matched to a gene. In germline, CDR1 is LNHDA, CDR2 SQIVND (reference sequence). This CDR3 is 14 amino acids long.

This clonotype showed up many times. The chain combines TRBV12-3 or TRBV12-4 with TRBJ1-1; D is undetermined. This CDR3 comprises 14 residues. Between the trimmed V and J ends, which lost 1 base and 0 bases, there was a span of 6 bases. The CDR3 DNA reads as TGTGCCAGCAGTTTAGACAAAATGAACACTGAAGCTTTCTTT. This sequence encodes CASSLDKMNTEAFF.

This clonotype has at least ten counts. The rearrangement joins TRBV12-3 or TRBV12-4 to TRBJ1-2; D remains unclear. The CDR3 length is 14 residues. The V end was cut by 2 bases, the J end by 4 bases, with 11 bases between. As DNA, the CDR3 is TGTGCCAGCAGTTTAAGCAGTAGTTCCTATGGCTACACCTTC. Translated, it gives CASSLSSSSYGYTF.

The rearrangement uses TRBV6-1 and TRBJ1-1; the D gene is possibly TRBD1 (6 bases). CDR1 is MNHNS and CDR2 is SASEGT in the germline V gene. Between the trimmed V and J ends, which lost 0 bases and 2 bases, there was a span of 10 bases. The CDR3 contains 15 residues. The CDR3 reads CASSEARTENTEAFF. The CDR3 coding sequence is TGTGCCAGCAGTGAAGCGAGGACAGAAAACACTGAAGCTTTCTTT.

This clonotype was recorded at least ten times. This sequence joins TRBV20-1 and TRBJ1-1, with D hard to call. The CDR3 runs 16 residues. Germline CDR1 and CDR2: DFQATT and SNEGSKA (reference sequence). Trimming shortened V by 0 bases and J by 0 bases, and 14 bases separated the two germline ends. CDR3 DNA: TGCAGTGCTAGAGAGCCGCGGTGGAGGGTGAACACTGAAGCTTTCTTT. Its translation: CSAREPRWRVNTEAFF.

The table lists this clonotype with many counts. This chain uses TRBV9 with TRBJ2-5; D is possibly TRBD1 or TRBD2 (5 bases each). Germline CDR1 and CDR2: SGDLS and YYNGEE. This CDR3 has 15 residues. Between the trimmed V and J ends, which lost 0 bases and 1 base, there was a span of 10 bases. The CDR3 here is CASSVVPGLQETQYF. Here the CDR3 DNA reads TGTGCCAGCAGCGTAGTTCCGGGGCTCCAAGAGACCCAGTACTTC.

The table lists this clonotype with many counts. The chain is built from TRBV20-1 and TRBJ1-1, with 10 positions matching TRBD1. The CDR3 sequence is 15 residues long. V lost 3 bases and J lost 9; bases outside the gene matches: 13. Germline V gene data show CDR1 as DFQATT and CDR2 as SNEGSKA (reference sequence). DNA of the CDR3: TGCAGTGCTAGGGGAGACAGGGGGCGTCCCCATAAAGCTTTCTTT. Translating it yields CSARGDRGRPHKAFF.

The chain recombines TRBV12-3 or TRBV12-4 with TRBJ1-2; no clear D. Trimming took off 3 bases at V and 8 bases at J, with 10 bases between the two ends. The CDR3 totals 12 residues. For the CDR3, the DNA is TGTGCCAGCAGTTTCGGAGTTGAGGGCTACACCTTC. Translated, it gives CASSFGVEGYTF.

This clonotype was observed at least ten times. The CDR3 loop reads CASSDEGGSTDTQYF. The CDR3 nucleotides read TGTGCCAGCAGTGATGAGGGGGGGAGCACAGATACGCAGTATTTT. The rearrangement links TRBV6-4 to TRBJ2-3; D is perhaps TRBD2 (7 bases). The V and J ends lost 3 bases and 0 bases respectively, with 10 bases between them. Per germline, CDR1 MRHNA and CDR2 SNTAGT. This CDR3 spans 15 amino acids.

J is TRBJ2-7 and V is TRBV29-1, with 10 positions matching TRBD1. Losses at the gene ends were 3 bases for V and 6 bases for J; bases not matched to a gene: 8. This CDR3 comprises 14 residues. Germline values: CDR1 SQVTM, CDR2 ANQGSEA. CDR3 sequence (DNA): TGCAGCGTTGACTCCAGGGACAGGGGAGCCGAGCAGTACTTC. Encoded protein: CSVDSRDRGAEQYF.

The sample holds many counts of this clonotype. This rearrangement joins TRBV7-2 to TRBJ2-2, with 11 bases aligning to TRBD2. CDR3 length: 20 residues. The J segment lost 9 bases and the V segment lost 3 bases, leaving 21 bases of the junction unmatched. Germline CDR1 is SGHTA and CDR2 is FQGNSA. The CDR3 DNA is TGTGCCAGCAGCTTCCTCCTCTACAAGACTAGCGGGAACCCTTTATGGGAGCTGTTTTTT. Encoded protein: CASSFLLYKTSGNPLWELFF.

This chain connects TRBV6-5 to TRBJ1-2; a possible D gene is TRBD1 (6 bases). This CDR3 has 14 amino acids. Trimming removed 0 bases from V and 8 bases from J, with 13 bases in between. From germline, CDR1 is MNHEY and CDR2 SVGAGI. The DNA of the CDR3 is TGTGCCAGCAGTTACTCTTTAGGCAGGGGCGGCTACACCTTC. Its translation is CASSYSLGRGGYTF.

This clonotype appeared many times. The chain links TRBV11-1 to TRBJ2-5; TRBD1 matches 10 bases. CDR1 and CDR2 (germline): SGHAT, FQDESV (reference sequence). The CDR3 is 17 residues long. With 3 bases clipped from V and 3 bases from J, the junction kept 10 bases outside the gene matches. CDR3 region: CASSFLDRGGEKETQYF. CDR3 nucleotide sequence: TGTGCCAGCAGCTTCCTGGACAGGGGGGGAGAGAAAGAGACCCAGTACTTC.

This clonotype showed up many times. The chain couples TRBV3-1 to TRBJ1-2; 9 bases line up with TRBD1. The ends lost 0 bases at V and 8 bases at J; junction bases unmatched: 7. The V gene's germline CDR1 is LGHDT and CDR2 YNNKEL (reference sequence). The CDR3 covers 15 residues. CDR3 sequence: CASSQEGQGGDGYTF. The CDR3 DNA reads TGTGCCAGCAGCCAAGAGGGACAGGGCGGAGACGGCTACACCTTC.

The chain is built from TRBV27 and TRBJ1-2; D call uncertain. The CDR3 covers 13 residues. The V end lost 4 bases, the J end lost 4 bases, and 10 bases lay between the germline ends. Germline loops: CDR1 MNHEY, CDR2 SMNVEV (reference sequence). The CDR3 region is CASSWGSGYGYTF. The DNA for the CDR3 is TGTGCCAGCAGTTGGGGTAGCGGCTATGGCTACACCTTC.

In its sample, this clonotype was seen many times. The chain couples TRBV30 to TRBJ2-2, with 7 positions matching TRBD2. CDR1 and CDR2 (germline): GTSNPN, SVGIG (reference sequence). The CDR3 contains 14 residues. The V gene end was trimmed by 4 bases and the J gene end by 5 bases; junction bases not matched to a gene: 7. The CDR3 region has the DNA TGTGCCTGGAAGGGCGGGAGTGGGACCGGGGAGCTGTTTTTT. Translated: CAWKGGSGTGELFF.

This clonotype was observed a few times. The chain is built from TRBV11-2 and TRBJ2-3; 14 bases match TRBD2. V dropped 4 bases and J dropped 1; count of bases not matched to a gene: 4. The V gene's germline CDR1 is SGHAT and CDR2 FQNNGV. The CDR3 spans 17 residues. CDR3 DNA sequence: TGTGCCAGCAGCTACGGGACTAGCGGGAGTGGCACAGATACGCAGTATTTT. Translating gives CASSYGTSGSGTDTQYF. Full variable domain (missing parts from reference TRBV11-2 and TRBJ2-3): EAGVAQSPRYKIIEKRQSVAFWCNPISGHATLYWYQQILGQGPKLLIQFQNNGVVDDSQLPKDRFSAERLKGVDSTLKIQPAKLEDSAVYLCASSYGTSGSGTDTQYFGPGTRLTVL.

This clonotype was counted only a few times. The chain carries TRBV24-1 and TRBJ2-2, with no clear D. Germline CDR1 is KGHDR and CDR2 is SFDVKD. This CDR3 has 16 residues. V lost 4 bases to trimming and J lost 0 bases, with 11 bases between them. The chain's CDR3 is CATSDIDKTNTGELFF. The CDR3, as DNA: TGTGCCACCAGTGACATAGACAAGACGAACACCGGGGAGCTGTTTTTT.

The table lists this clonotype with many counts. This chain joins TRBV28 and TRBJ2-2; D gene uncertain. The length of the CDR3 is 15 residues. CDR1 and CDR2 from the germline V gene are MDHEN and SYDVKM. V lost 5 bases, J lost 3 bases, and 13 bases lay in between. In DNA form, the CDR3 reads TGTGCCAGCAGTACGACTCGTCCTGACACCGGGGAGCTGTTTTTT. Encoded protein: CASSTTRPDTGELFF.

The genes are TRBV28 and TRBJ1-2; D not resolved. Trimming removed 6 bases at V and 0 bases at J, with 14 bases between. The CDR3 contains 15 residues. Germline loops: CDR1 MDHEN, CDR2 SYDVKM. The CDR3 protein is CASRDWGEANYGYTF. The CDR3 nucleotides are TGTGCCAGCAGGGACTGGGGTGAAGCTAACTATGGCTACACCTTC.

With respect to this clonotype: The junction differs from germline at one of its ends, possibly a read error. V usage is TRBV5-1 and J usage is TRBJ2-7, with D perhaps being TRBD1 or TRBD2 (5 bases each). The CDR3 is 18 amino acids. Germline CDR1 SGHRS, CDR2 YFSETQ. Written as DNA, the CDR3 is TGCGCCAGCAGCTTTACTCAATTACGGGACGGATTCTCCCACGAGCAGTACTTC. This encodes CASSFTQLRDGFSHEQYF. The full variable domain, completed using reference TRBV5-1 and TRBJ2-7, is KAGVTQTPRYLIKTRGQQVTLSCSPISGHRSVSWYQQTPGQGLQFLFEYFSETQRNKGNFPGRFSGRQFSNSRSEMNVSTLELGDSALYLCASSFTQLRDGFSHEQYFGPGTRLTVT.

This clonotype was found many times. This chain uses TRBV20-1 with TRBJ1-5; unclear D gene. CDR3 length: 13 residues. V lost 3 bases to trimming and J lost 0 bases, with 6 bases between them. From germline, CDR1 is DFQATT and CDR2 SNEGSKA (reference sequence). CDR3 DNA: TGCAGTGCTAGTCCTAATAGCAATCAGCCCCAGCATTTT. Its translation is CSASPNSNQPQHF.

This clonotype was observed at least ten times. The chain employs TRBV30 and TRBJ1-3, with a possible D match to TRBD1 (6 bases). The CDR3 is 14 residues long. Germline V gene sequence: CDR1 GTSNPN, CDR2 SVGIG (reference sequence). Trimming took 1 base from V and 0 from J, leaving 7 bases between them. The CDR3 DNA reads TGTGCCTGGAGTGGGACAGTCTCTGGAAACACCATATATTTT. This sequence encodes CAWSGTVSGNTIYF.

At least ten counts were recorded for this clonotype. This chain's CDR3 is CSAKGGRRNQPQHF. In DNA form, the CDR3 reads TGCAGTGCTAAAGGGGGCAGGCGAAATCAGCCCCAGCATTTT. The chain joins TRBV20-1 to TRBJ1-5; 7 bases map to TRBD1. Germline V gene lookup returns CDR1 DFQATT and CDR2 SNEGSKA (reference sequence). V shed 4 bases and J 4 bases; nucleotides not matched to a gene: 7. The CDR3 totals 14 residues.

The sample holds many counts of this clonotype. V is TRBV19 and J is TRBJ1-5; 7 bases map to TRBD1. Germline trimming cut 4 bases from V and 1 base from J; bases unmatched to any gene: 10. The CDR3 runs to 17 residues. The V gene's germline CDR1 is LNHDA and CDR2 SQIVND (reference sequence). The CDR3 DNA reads TGTGCCAGTAGTACCCCCCGGGACAGAGTGAGCAATCAGCCCCAGCATTTT. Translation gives CASSTPRDRVSNQPQHF.

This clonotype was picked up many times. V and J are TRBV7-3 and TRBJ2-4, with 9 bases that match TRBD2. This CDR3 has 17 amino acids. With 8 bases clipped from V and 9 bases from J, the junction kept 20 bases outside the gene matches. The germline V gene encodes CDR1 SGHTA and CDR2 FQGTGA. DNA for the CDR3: TGTGCCAGCCTGAGGGGGCGGGAGGGCCATCCTCCCCCCATTCAGTACTTC. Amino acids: CASLRGREGHPPPIQYF.